This T cell receptor beta chain was retrieved from a study of beta chain features in type 1 diabetes (dated by TCRdb to the late 2010s). As for the study more broadly: Mean age, gender distribution, total cell number and subset yield did not differ between patients and healthy donors. A total of roughly 98,000,000 sorted cells were examined across all samples, and RNA yield correlated strongly with the number of cells per subset. The study compared TCRB repertoires of sorted circulating CD4+ T cell subsets between recently diagnosed type 1 diabetes patients and matched healthy donors. Whereas all 30 or so donors provided naive and central memory subsets, regulatory and stem cell-like memory subsets were isolated from just 8 patients and roughly 8 healthy donors.

Overall study outcomes, separate from this receptor: In all four CD4+ subsets, TCRB CDR3 length was moderately but significantly shorter in type 1 diabetes patients. Fewer insertions and more nucleotide deletions at VDJ recombination sites were observed in patients with type 1 diabetes, implying thymic rearrangement abnormalities. Because cDNA rather than genomic DNA was sequenced, highly expressing activated cells could have been over-represented, although no difference in activation and CD3 levels was found between groups. Shorter templates might be favored by PCR, yet because patient and control samples were amplified and corrected together, any such skew would affect both groups equally. HLA sub-analyses involved small numbers of individuals, so any influence of HLA type on TCRB rearrangement remained unresolved. Naive, central memory and regulatory TCRB repertoires appeared to be more similar among patients than among healthy donors.

The entire amount of isolated RNA was reverse transcribed using the High Capacity cDNA Reverse Transcription Kit, so the sequenced TCRB transcripts were expressed ones. Deep immunoSEQ sequencing was applied to naive, central memory and regulatory T cell samples, giving an average of roughly 3.6 million total reads per sample. Sorted cells were lysed in RLT buffer, and RNA was extracted using DNase-treated RNeasy Micro or Mini kits according to cell number. To prevent cross-contamination, each cell subset was processed individually, whereas patient and healthy donor samples were processed jointly. Using the immunoSEQ multiplex PCR, TCRB sequences were amplified from cDNA into 87-bp fragments spanning the CDR3 region. Amplicons were sequenced on the Illumina HiSeq platform. Per the source publication's procedure: Synthetic template baselines were used to correct PCR bias computationally, reads within Hamming distance 2 were collapsed together, and singletons that could not be merged were discarded. Reads were aligned against IMGT to assign V, D and J genes, CDR3 length and insertions or deletions at six rearrangement sites. Clonotype counts were normalized to sorted cell number within each subset before computing true diversity and Gini coefficients with the tcR R package. The overlap coefficient, calculated on TCRB nucleotide sequences, was used to measure repertoire sharing. Out-of-frame TCRB sequences from naive cells were analyzed as a proxy for the pre-selection repertoire. TCRdb took over this immuneACCESS table, retaining in-frame rearrangements with V and J assigned. Such tables are incomplete; in checked studies, under half of the missing clones stem from an unresolved V gene, and the remainder is unexplained. V and J calls and clone size are given by that table; D and trimming were obtained from the DNA. This sample has 300,000 to 450,000 clones in its table, and 10% to 15% of those were observed once. 0.0095% to 0.012% of the sample belongs to the ten largest clones.

The germline V gene gives CDR1 as SGHRS and CDR2 as YFSETQ. V ends up 1 base short and J 10 bases short, with an unmatched junction base count of 7. Including the terminal cysteine and phenylalanine, the CDR3 comprises 14 residues. Kept here is only the CDR3 DNA, which spans 42 bases and is read in frame from base 1. This clone was picked up a small number of times. Its antigen has not been determined. Base quality data are lacking; no much larger clone is found one base away. Each donor gave one peripheral blood draw, averaging approximately 0.12 L, which was collected into heparinised tubes. A BD FACSAria II and a panel including CD45RO, CCR7, CD25, CD127, CD95 and CD27 were used to sort naive, central memory, regulatory and stem cell-like memory CD4+ T cells. Every sorted population had a purity above 98%. PBMCs were isolated right away by Lymphoprep density gradient centrifugation and were stained directly, without culture. To minimize batch effects, samples were stained and sorted in pairs, one healthy donor with one patient per experiment.

The sequence joins TRBV5-1 to TRBJ2-1, and TRBD2 aligns with 8 junction nucleotides. Sequencing was done on a sample of naive CD4+ T cells from blood. This specimen's cell subset or site label, per the study, means: true naive CD4+ T cells. The source of this sequence is a woman aged 18 to 35 with type 1 diabetes. The CDR3 amino acid sequence is: CASSLWGLEREQFF. The DNA sequence reads TGCGCCAGCAGCTTGTGGGGACTAGAGAGAGAGCAGTTCTTC.